This passage covers 18 T cell receptor beta chains from one sample sequenced in a study of control samples from healthy donors and cancer patients. Sequencing used immunoSEQ multiplex PCR; TCRdb keeps in-frame clones, though not all of them. The table includes approximately 89,000 clones, approximately 86% detected once. Input material: blood. Receptor source: a man younger than 40 in good health.

This chain joins TRBV6-5 and TRBJ2-2; D is undetermined. The CDR3 runs to 11 residues. In germline, CDR1 is MNHEY, CDR2 SVGAGI. V lost 5 bases and J lost 8, with 6 bases in between. CDR3 region: CASSNGGELFF. CDR3 sequence (DNA): TGTGCCAGCAGTAATGGGGGGGAGCTGTTTTTT.

The gene calls are TRBV11-2 and TRBJ2-2; no firm D call. Germline assignment: CDR1 SGHAT and CDR2 FQNNGV. With 1 base removed from V and 7 bases from J, the gap between germline ends came to 4 bases. The CDR3 length is 12 residues. CDR3 protein: CASSLVVGELFF. Here the CDR3 DNA reads TGTGCCAGCAGCTTAGTTGTCGGGGAGCTGTTTTTT.

The V call is TRBV7-2, the J call TRBJ1-2; D call uncertain. The CDR3 is 12 residues long. From germline, CDR1 is SGHTA and CDR2 FQGNSA. Deletions cut 3 bases from V and 8 bases from J, with 10 bases between. The CDR3 reads CASSFLQGGYTF. CDR3 in DNA: TGTGCCAGCAGCTTTCTACAAGGAGGCTACACCTTC. The full variable domain, with the rest looked up from reference TRBV7-2 and TRBJ1-2, is GAGVSQSPSNKVTEKGKDVELRCDPISGHTALYWYRQSLGQGLEFLIYFQGNSAPDKSGLPSDRFSAERTGGSVSTLTIQRTQQEDSAVYLCASSFLQGGYTFGSGTRLTVV.

The chain employs TRBV2 and TRBJ2-5, with D possibly being TRBD2 (5 bases). Germline V gene sequence: CDR1 SNHLY, CDR2 FYNNEI. The CDR3 runs 12 residues. The ends were cut back, 6 bases at V and 5 bases at J, with 10 bases in the middle. The CDR3: CASRRAGETQYF. CDR3 nucleotides: TGTGCCAGCAGACGGGCGGGTGAGACCCAGTACTTC.

The chain uses TRBV20-1 and TRBJ1-1; 7 bases agree with TRBD1. Trimming removed 7 bases from V and 1 base from J; junction bases left unmatched: 0. Germline V gene lookup returns CDR1 DFQATT and CDR2 SNEGSKA (reference sequence). The CDR3 sequence is 11 residues long. The CDR3 spells CSGTGNTEAFF. The CDR3 region has the DNA TGCAGTGGGACAGGGAACACTGAAGCTTTCTTT.

In this sample, this clone turned up a few times. The rearrangement joins TRBV2 to TRBJ2-7; D not resolved. The CDR3 sequence is 12 residues long. Trimming cost V 4 bases and J 2 bases, with 6 bases left between them. Germline V lookup: CDR1 SNHLY, CDR2 FYNNEI. CDR3 loop: CASSGGPYEQYF. The CDR3 coding sequence is TGTGCCAGCAGTGGAGGCCCCTACGAGCAGTACTTC.

The rearrangement uses TRBV23-1 and TRBJ1-2, with 8 bases lining up with TRBD1. TRBV23-1 is filed as an ORF, its function uncertain. The junction had 4 bases not matched to a gene; V was cut back by 7 bases and J by 0 bases. The CDR3 consists of 14 residues. CDR3 residues: CASTNRGANYGYTF. The CDR3, as DNA: TGCGCCAGCACCAACAGGGGGGCTAACTATGGCTACACCTTC.

J is TRBJ1-2 and V is TRBV10-3, with TRBD1 as a possible D gene (5 bases). V was trimmed by 3 bases and J by 5 bases, leaving 13 bases between them. The CDR3 length is 14 residues. Germline V gene data show CDR1 as ENHRY and CDR2 as SYGVKD. The CDR3 region has the DNA TGTGCCATCAGTGATGGCAGGGAGGGATATGGCTACACCTTC. Protein: CAISDGREGYGYTF.

With regard to this clone: Other nucleotide sequences in the sample specify the same CDR3. The rearrangement uses TRBV5-1 and TRBJ2-3, with unresolved D. From germline, CDR1 is SGHRS and CDR2 YFSETQ. The CDR3 has 16 residues. Trimming left V 0 bases short and J 0 bases short, with 11 bases between. The CDR3 here is CASSLGAAFSTDTQYF. For the CDR3, the DNA is TGCGCCAGCAGCTTGGGGGCAGCCTTTAGCACAGATACGCAGTATTTT.

The chain uses TRBV7-2 and TRBJ1-2, with D uncertain. The CDR3 length is 11 residues. Germline CDR1 and CDR2: SGHTA and FQGNSA. The V end lost 4 bases, the J end lost 6 bases, and 6 bases lay between the germline ends. For the CDR3, the DNA is TGTGCCAGCAGCTACGTGAATGGCTACACCTTC. The encoded protein is CASSYVNGYTF. The full variable domain, with the rest looked up from reference TRBV7-2 and TRBJ1-2, is GAGVSQSPSNKVTEKGKDVELRCDPISGHTALYWYRQSLGQGLEFLIYFQGNSAPDKSGLPSDRFSAERTGGSVSTLTIQRTQQEDSAVYLCASSYVNGYTFGSGTRLTVV.

The rearrangement links TRBV5-6 to TRBJ2-1, with 9 bases lining up with TRBD2. Germline trimming cut 2 bases from V and 9 bases from J; bases unmatched to any gene: 12. CDR1 is SGHDT and CDR2 is YYEEEE in the germline V gene. The CDR3 extends over 16 amino acids. The CDR3 spells CASSLVWRGGPIEQFF. The CDR3 DNA reads TGTGCCAGCAGCTTAGTATGGCGGGGGGGCCCCATTGAGCAGTTCTTC.

This clone was seen only once. The chain couples TRBV30 to TRBJ1-4; 7 nucleotides align to TRBD1. The CDR3 sequence is 14 residues long. Germline CDR1 GTSNPN, CDR2 SVGIG (reference sequence). After removal of 3 bases from V and 6 bases from J, the junction contained 7 bases not matched to a gene. The CDR3 spells CAWRDRQGDEKLFF. Here the CDR3 DNA reads TGTGCCTGGAGGGATCGGCAGGGGGATGAAAAACTGTTTTTT.

This chain connects TRBV5-1 to TRBJ2-2, with TRBD2 matching 11 bases. This CDR3 is 15 amino acids long. Germline trimming cut 2 bases from V and 7 bases from J; bases unmatched to any gene: 4. CDR1 and CDR2 from the germline V gene are SGHRS and YFSETQ. CDR3 protein: CASSLLAGAGGELFF. The CDR3 DNA reads as TGCGCCAGCAGCTTACTAGCGGGGGCCGGCGGGGAGCTGTTTTTT. The complete variable domain, with remaining parts taken from reference TRBV5-1 and TRBJ2-2, reads KAGVTQTPRYLIKTRGQQVTLSCSPISGHRSVSWYQQTPGQGLQFLFEYFSETQRNKGNFPGRFSGRQFSNSRSEMNVSTLELGDSALYLCASSLLAGAGGELFFGEGSRLTVL.

The chain has TRBV10-1 and TRBJ1-1; no reliable D call. The CDR3 loop spans 14 amino acids. V lost 6 bases to trimming and J lost 3 bases, with 14 bases between them. Germline V CDR1 and CDR2: WNHNN, SYGVQD (reference sequence). For the CDR3, the DNA is TGCGCCAGCAGCGCCCGGCGGGCGGACACTGAAGCTTTCTTT. This codes for CASSARRADTEAFF.

This clone was counted a single time. The V gene is TRBV15, the J gene TRBJ2-5; D tentatively reads TRBD1 or TRBD2 (5 bases each). The V gene lost 5 bases and the J gene lost 6 bases, with 13 bases spanning the gap. The CDR3 contains 13 residues. The V gene's germline CDR1 is LNHNV and CDR2 YYDKDF (reference sequence). The CDR3 is CATSPGPQQTQYF. CDR3 bases: TGTGCCACCAGCCCGGGACCTCAACAGACCCAGTACTTC.

The rearrangement uses TRBV4-1 and TRBJ1-1, with D possibly TRBD1 on 5 matching bases. V was shortened by 0 bases and J by 7 bases, with 15 bases between the two germline ends. The CDR3 has 15 amino acids. The germline gives CDR1 MGHRA, CDR2 YSYEKL. The CDR3 region is CASSQDLGRQGEAFF. The CDR3 coding sequence is TGCGCCAGCAGCCAAGATCTGGGAAGGCAGGGTGAAGCTTTCTTT.

This rearrangement joins TRBV5-8 to TRBJ2-1; a possible D gene is TRBD1 (6 bases). CDR3 length equals 10 residues. Trimming removed 4 bases at V and 10 bases at J, with 6 bases between. The germline V gene encodes CDR1 SGHTS and CDR2 YDEGEE. The CDR3 region is CASSGTEQFF. The CDR3 bases are TGTGCCAGCAGCGGGACAGAGCAGTTCTTC.

This clone was recorded many times. The same CDR3 arises from other DNA sequences in this sample as well. The chain joins TRBV30 to TRBJ1-5; no firm D call. The CDR3 is 13 residues long. Germline CDR1 reads GTSNPN; CDR2 reads SVGIG (reference sequence). The V end lost 1 base, the J end lost 0 bases, and 4 bases lay between the germline ends. DNA of the CDR3: TGTGCCTGGAGTGAAGATAGCAATCAGCCCCAGCATTTT. Its protein product is CAWSEDSNQPQHF.